This T cell receptor beta chain came from a study of blood T cell repertoires in COVID-19. Study-wide context: Samples representing acute and convalescent COVID-19 were sourced from the United States, Italy and Spain. In each case, the material was cDNA or gDNA derived from T cells, B-cell-depleted T cells, or PBMCs.

Germline V gene data show CDR1 as KGHSH and CDR2 as LQKENI. The CDR3 spans 14 residues. Trimming took 2 bases from V and 1 from J, leaving 8 bases between them. This clone appeared a few times. Additional DNA sequences in this sample encode the identical CDR3. Original analysis: Reference gene primer amplification yielded estimated nucleated cell counts. Using immunoSEQ multiplex PCR, the repertoire was profiled, and TCRdb retains in-frame clones only, with some absent. V and J calls and clone size are as listed in that table; D and trimming were resolved from the DNA. In the table there are nearly 100,000 clones, roughly 83% of which are singletons.

This receptor was identified in a woman aged 60 to 75 with acute or convalescent COVID-19. The chain has TRBV18 and TRBJ1-1, with D unresolved. Sequenced: peripheral blood. This CDR3 reads CASSPAVRNTEAFF. The CDR3 DNA reads TGTGCCAGCTCACCAGCAGTCAGGAACACTGAAGCTTTCTTT.